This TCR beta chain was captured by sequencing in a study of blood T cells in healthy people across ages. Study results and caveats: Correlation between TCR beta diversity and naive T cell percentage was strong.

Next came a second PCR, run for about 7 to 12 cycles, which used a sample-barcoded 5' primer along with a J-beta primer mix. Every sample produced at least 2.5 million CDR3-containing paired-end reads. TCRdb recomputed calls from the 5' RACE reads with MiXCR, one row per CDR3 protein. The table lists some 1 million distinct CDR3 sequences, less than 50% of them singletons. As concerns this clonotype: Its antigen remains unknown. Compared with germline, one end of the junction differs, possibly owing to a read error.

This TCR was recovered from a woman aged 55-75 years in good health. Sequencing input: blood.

The CDR3 DNA reads TGCGCCGTGGACAGGGGGTCCTCTGGGGCCAACGTCCTGACTTTC. This sequence encodes CAVDRGSSGANVLTF. This chain links TRBV28 with TRBJ2-6; 10 nucleotides match TRBD1. Germline-derived CDR1 and CDR2 are MDHEN and SYDVKM. CDR3 size: 15 residues.